This passage covers 5 T cell receptor beta chains from one sample sequenced in a study of cytomegalovirus exposure and HLA in healthy donors. Data came from immunoSEQ multiplex PCR; TCRdb stores just in-frame clones and leaves some out. The top ten hold approximately 6.4% of the sample, which has some 48,000 clones, around 90% seen once. Sequenced input: PBMCs. The receptors stem from a woman in her 30s in good health and CMV-seronegative.

The V and J genes are TRBV27 and TRBJ2-7; a possible D gene is TRBD1 (6 bases). The CDR3 runs 14 residues. Trimming removed 2 bases at V and 1 base at J, with 9 bases between. Germline V CDR1 and CDR2: MNHEY, SMNVEV (reference sequence). The CDR3 loop is CASSLIGQSYEQYF. Here the CDR3 DNA reads TGTGCCAGCAGTTTAATCGGACAGTCCTACGAGCAGTACTTC.

The V and J genes are TRBV29-1 and TRBJ1-4, with no clear D. V shed 6 bases and J shed 0 bases, with 11 bases lying between them. This CDR3 is built from 14 residues. Germline V CDR1 and CDR2: SQVTM, ANQGSEA. The CDR3 DNA is TGCAGCGTCCGTCGTGCGACAACTAATGAAAAACTGTTTTTT. Its translation: CSVRRATTNEKLFF. Complete variable domain (other parts from reference TRBV29-1 and TRBJ1-4): SAVISQKPSRDICQRGTSLTIQCQVDSQVTMMFWYRQQPGQSLTLIATANQGSEATYESGFVIDKFPISRPNLTFSTLTVSNMSPEDSSIYLCSVRRATTNEKLFFGSGTQLSVL.

This clone appeared a few times. The chain uses TRBV4-3 and TRBJ1-4; no firm D call. V lost 0 bases and J lost 8, with 13 bases in between. CDR1 and CDR2 (germline): LGHNA, YSLEER. The CDR3 is 15 amino acids. Written as DNA, the CDR3 is TGCGCCAGCAGCCAAGATGGGCCTCTACGGGAAAAACTGTTTTTT. It is translated as CASSQDGPLREKLFF.

The J gene is TRBJ2-3, the V gene TRBV27, with 9 nucleotides matching TRBD1. The V segment lost 5 bases and the J segment 4 bases; nucleotides outside the gene matches: 13. The germline CDR1 and CDR2 sequences are MNHEY and SMNVEV (reference sequence). CDR3 size: 17 residues. CDR3 protein: CASSPIFGTGRADTQYF. The CDR3 DNA is TGTGCCAGCAGTCCAATTTTTGGGACAGGGCGGGCAGATACGCAGTATTTT.

This clone has just one count. This sequence joins TRBV5-4 and TRBJ2-7, with 8 bases fitting TRBD2. This CDR3 region has 14 residues. V was pared by 4 bases and J by 5 bases, with 8 bases of the junction left unmatched. CDR1 is SGHNT and CDR2 is YYREEE in the germline V gene (reference sequence). In DNA form, the CDR3 reads TGTGCCAGCAGCCCCCGGGGGGGAGGGGACGAGCAGTACTTC. Amino acids: CASSPRGGGDEQYF.